This note documents a single T cell receptor beta chain sequence. The sample is drawn from a study of shared clonotypes between healthy human individuals. The donors, healthy adults who were HIV-negative, had experienced no recent acute infections or vaccinations. The germline gives CDR1 MGHRA, CDR2 YSYEKL. Unmatched junction bases numbered 7, after V lost 4 bases and J lost 5 bases. The CDR3 runs 14 residues. Evenly divided among several immunoSEQ plates was the genomic DNA of each subset. Sequencing was performed with immunoSEQ multiplex PCR; in TCRdb, only in-frame clones are kept and a portion is missing. The table includes 2,500,000 or so clones, less than 95% detected once.

V gene TRBV4-1 combines with J gene TRBJ2-7; 8 positions agree with TRBD2. Source material: naive CD4+ T cells from PBMCs. Subset reported: CD45RA+ positively selected. The TCR was taken from a man aged 18 to 30 in good health. Some clones in this sample may be carry-over from other donors' samples. CDR3 in DNA: TGCGCCAGCAGCCTAAAACTAGCGGTCGACGAGCAGTACTTC. This gives the protein CASSLKLAVDEQYF.